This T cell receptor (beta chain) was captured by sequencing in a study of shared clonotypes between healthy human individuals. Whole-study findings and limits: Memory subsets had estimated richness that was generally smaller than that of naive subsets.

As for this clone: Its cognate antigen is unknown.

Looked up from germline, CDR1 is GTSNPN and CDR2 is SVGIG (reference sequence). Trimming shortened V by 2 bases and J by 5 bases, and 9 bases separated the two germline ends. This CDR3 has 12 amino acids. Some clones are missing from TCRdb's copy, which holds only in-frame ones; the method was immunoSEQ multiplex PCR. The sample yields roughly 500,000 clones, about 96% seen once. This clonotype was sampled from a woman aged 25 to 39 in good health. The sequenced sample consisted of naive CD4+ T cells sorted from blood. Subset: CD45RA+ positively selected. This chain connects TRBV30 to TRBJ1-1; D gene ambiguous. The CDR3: CAWSLSGTEAFF. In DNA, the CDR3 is TGTGCCTGGAGTCTTTCCGGGACTGAAGCTTTCTTT.